A selection of T cell receptor beta chains follows, all from one sample in a study of blood T cell repertoires in COVID-19. Profiled with immunoSEQ multiplex PCR; TCRdb holds only in-frame clones, not every one. The data show 55,000 to 70,000 clones, around nine tenths seen once. Sequencing was performed on peripheral blood. These receptor sequences come from a woman in her 70s with active COVID-19. The CDR3 runs from the conserved cysteine through the conserved F or W. Fields, in order: V gene, J gene, D gene, clone size, CDR3 length, CDR3 protein, CDR3 DNA. D genes are given only for firm matches. For some rows the clone size is stated as once, few or many, or as a class when expanded; others skip it.

v_gene: TRBV28
j_gene: TRBJ1-2
d_gene: TRBD1
abundance: NA
len: 15
CDR3aa: CASSLQGRRGRGYTF
CDR3nt: TGTGCCAGCAGTTTACAGGGGAGGAGGGGGCGAGGCTACACCTTC

v_gene: TRBV24-1
j_gene: TRBJ2-1
d_gene: TRBD1
abundance: NA
len: 13
CDR3aa: CATEGQGAHEQFF
CDR3nt: TGTGCCACGGAGGGACAGGGGGCACATGAGCAGTTCTTC

v_gene: TRBV2
j_gene: TRBJ2-1
d_gene: TRBD2
abundance: NA
len: 19
CDR3aa: CASSEEGTSGTNSYNEQFF
CDR3nt: TGTGCCAGCAGTGAAGAAGGGACTAGCGGGACTAACTCCTACAATGAGCAGTTCTTC

v_gene: TRBV4-2
j_gene: TRBJ2-3
d_gene: NA
abundance: NA
len: 14
CDR3aa: CASSQDPGADTQYF
CDR3nt: TGTGCCAGCAGCCAAGATCCCGGAGCAGATACGCAGTATTTT

v_gene: TRBV19
j_gene: TRBJ1-5
d_gene: NA
abundance: NA
len: 15
CDR3aa: CASNSRVGGNQPQHF
CDR3nt: TGTGCCAGTAATTCCAGGGTGGGTGGCAATCAGCCCCAGCATTTT

v_gene: TRBV6-2/TRBV6-3
j_gene: TRBJ2-7
d_gene: NA
abundance: NA
len: 15
CDR3aa: CASSRGIQGRGEQYF
CDR3nt: TGTGCCAGCAGTCGAGGTATCCAGGGGCGAGGGGAGCAGTACTTC

v_gene: TRBV27
j_gene: TRBJ1-2
d_gene: TRBD1
abundance: NA
len: 13
CDR3aa: CASSRTGGSGYTF
CDR3nt: TGTGCCAGCAGTCGGACAGGGGGCAGCGGCTACACCTTC

v_gene: TRBV5-4
j_gene: TRBJ2-3
d_gene: TRBD1
abundance: once
len: 16
CDR3aa: CASSRDRDLPLDTQYF
CDR3nt: TGTGCCAGCAGTCGGGACAGGGATTTGCCGTTAGATACGCAGTATTTT

v_gene: TRBV11-3
j_gene: TRBJ1-2
d_gene: TRBD1
abundance: NA
len: 13
CDR3aa: CASSRQGGYGYTF
CDR3nt: TGTGCCAGCAGCAGACAGGGCGGCTATGGCTACACCTTC

v_gene: TRBV7-3
j_gene: TRBJ2-2
d_gene: NA
abundance: once
len: 15
CDR3aa: CASSVPGASTGELFF
CDR3nt: TGTGCCAGCAGCGTACCAGGGGCAAGTACCGGGGAGCTGTTTTTT

v_gene: TRBV28
j_gene: TRBJ1-2
d_gene: TRBD1
abundance: NA
len: 13
CDR3aa: CATESGTGDGYTF
CDR3nt: TGTGCCACCGAGTCGGGGACAGGGGATGGCTACACCTTC

v_gene: TRBV28
j_gene: TRBJ2-7
d_gene: TRBD1
abundance: once
len: 16
CDR3aa: CASGTGGVSRLDEQYF
CDR3nt: TGTGCCAGCGGTACAGGGGGCGTCTCAAGGTTAGACGAGCAGTACTTC

v_gene: TRBV19
j_gene: TRBJ2-5
d_gene: TRBD1
abundance: NA
len: 14
CDR3aa: CASSIGQGPRTQYF
CDR3nt: TGTGCCAGTAGTATCGGACAGGGGCCGCGGACCCAGTACTTC

v_gene: TRBV30
j_gene: TRBJ2-3
d_gene: NA
abundance: NA
len: 14
CDR3aa: CAWGIAVITDTQYF
CDR3nt: TGTGCCTGGGGTATAGCGGTAATCACAGATACGCAGTATTTT

v_gene: TRBV5-6
j_gene: TRBJ1-5
d_gene: TRBD1
abundance: NA
len: 15
CDR3aa: CASSATGDGNQPQHF
CDR3nt: TGTGCCAGCAGCGCGACAGGGGATGGAAATCAGCCCCAGCATTTT

v_gene: TRBV7-2
j_gene: TRBJ2-1
d_gene: TRBD2
abundance: once
len: 14
CDR3aa: CASSARLAGNEQFF
CDR3nt: TGTGCCAGCAGCGCCCGACTAGCGGGGAATGAGCAGTTCTTC

v_gene: TRBV5-4
j_gene: TRBJ1-2
d_gene: NA
abundance: NA
len: 14
CDR3aa: CASSSWGRLGGYTF
CDR3nt: TGTGCCAGCAGTAGCTGGGGGCGCCTGGGCGGCTACACCTTC

v_gene: TRBV9
j_gene: TRBJ2-7
d_gene: TRBD2
abundance: NA
len: 19
CDR3aa: CASSVEGLGEGLKSYEQYF
CDR3nt: TGTGCCAGCAGCGTAGAAGGACTAGGCGAGGGGTTGAAGTCCTACGAGCAGTACTTC

v_gene: TRBV5-1
j_gene: TRBJ1-2
d_gene: TRBD1
abundance: NA
len: 17
CDR3aa: CASSLAFSRGTSYGYTF
CDR3nt: TGCGCCAGCAGCTTGGCCTTCAGCAGGGGGACATCCTATGGCTACACCTTC

v_gene: TRBV6-5
j_gene: TRBJ1-6
d_gene: NA
abundance: NA
len: 13
CDR3aa: CASTPKLFGPLHF
CDR3nt: TGTGCCAGCACCCCGAAACTCTTCGGGCCCCTCCACTTT

v_gene: TRBV7-3
j_gene: TRBJ1-6
d_gene: NA
abundance: NA
len: 15
CDR3aa: CASSSTGSYNSPLHF
CDR3nt: TGTGCCAGCAGCTCTACAGGCTCCTATAATTCACCCCTCCACTTT

v_gene: TRBV4-1
j_gene: TRBJ2-1
d_gene: TRBD2
abundance: NA
len: 16
CDR3aa: CASSQPSGKFYNEQFF
CDR3nt: TGCGCCAGCAGCCAACCTAGCGGAAAGTTCTACAATGAGCAGTTCTTC

v_gene: TRBV18
j_gene: TRBJ1-2
d_gene: NA
abundance: NA
len: 12
CDR3aa: CASSPRGYGYTF
CDR3nt: TGTGCCAGCTCACCGAGAGGCTATGGCTACACCTTC

v_gene: TRBV28
j_gene: TRBJ1-2
d_gene: TRBD1
abundance: once
len: 13
CDR3aa: CATLPEGAGGYTF
CDR3nt: TGTGCCACCCTCCCGGAGGGGGCGGGTGGCTACACCTTC

v_gene: TRBV7-6
j_gene: TRBJ2-7
d_gene: NA
abundance: NA
len: 13
CDR3aa: CASSPATRFEQYF
CDR3nt: TGTGCCAGCAGCCCCGCGACTAGATTCGAGCAGTACTTC

v_gene: TRBV18
j_gene: TRBJ1-1
d_gene: TRBD1
abundance: NA
len: 16
CDR3aa: CASSSRTGEVDTEAFF
CDR3nt: TGTGCCAGCTCATCTCGGACAGGGGAGGTGGACACTGAAGCTTTCTTT

v_gene: TRBV20-1
j_gene: TRBJ1-2
d_gene: NA
abundance: NA
len: 10
CDR3aa: CSVQGSGYTF
CDR3nt: TGCAGTGTACAGGGTTCAGGCTACACCTTC

v_gene: TRBV5-1
j_gene: TRBJ1-4
d_gene: NA
abundance: once
len: 15
CDR3aa: CASSLEGQFSEKLFF
CDR3nt: TGCGCCAGCAGCTTGGAAGGACAGTTCAGTGAAAAACTGTTTTTT

v_gene: TRBV12-3/TRBV12-4
j_gene: TRBJ1-5
d_gene: TRBD1
abundance: NA
len: 13
CDR3aa: CASSLTGNQPQHF
CDR3nt: TGTGCCAGCAGTCTGACAGGGAATCAGCCCCAGCATTTT

v_gene: TRBV5-1
j_gene: TRBJ2-5
d_gene: TRBD2
abundance: NA
len: 13
CDR3aa: CASSLRGGETQYF
CDR3nt: TGCGCCAGCAGCTTGAGGGGAGGGGAGACCCAGTACTTC

v_gene: TRBV5-1
j_gene: TRBJ2-4
d_gene: NA
abundance: NA
len: 19
CDR3aa: CASSERGATGDLAKNIQYF
CDR3nt: TGCGCCAGCAGCGAACGAGGGGCAACAGGGGACTTAGCCAAAAACATTCAGTACTTC

v_gene: TRBV5-1
j_gene: TRBJ2-1
d_gene: TRBD2
abundance: NA
len: 18
CDR3aa: CASSLGGTSGRSYNEQFF
CDR3nt: TGCGCCAGCAGCTTGGGGGGTACTAGCGGGAGATCCTACAATGAGCAGTTCTTC

v_gene: TRBV9
j_gene: TRBJ2-5
d_gene: TRBD2
abundance: NA
len: 15
CDR3aa: CASSVAGGLLETQYF
CDR3nt: TGTGCCAGCAGCGTAGCGGGAGGGCTTTTGGAGACCCAGTACTTC

v_gene: TRBV28
j_gene: TRBJ1-1
d_gene: TRBD1
abundance: NA
len: 14
CDR3aa: CASSTADRDGEAFF
CDR3nt: TGTGCCAGCAGTACAGCCGACAGGGACGGTGAAGCTTTCTTT

v_gene: TRBV6-5
j_gene: TRBJ2-2
d_gene: NA
abundance: NA
len: 14
CDR3aa: CASSIGGATGELFF
CDR3nt: TGTGCCAGCAGTATAGGGGGGGCCACCGGGGAGCTGTTTTTT

v_gene: TRBV28
j_gene: TRBJ1-2
d_gene: TRBD1
abundance: NA
len: 14
CDR3aa: CASSPETGPYGYTF
CDR3nt: TGTGCCAGCAGTCCGGAGACAGGGCCCTATGGCTACACCTTC

v_gene: TRBV19
j_gene: TRBJ2-5
d_gene: TRBD2
abundance: NA
len: 17
CDR3aa: CASSMGPGLAGAETQYF
CDR3nt: TGTGCCAGTAGTATGGGGCCGGGACTAGCGGGAGCCGAGACCCAGTACTTC

v_gene: TRBV2
j_gene: TRBJ2-2
d_gene: NA
abundance: NA
len: 14
CDR3aa: CASSRTENTGELFF
CDR3nt: TGTGCCAGCAGTCGGACTGAGAACACCGGGGAGCTGTTTTTT

v_gene: TRBV9
j_gene: TRBJ2-5
d_gene: TRBD2
abundance: NA
len: 15
CDR3aa: CASSVDGAGAGTQYF
CDR3nt: TGTGCCAGCAGCGTAGACGGAGCGGGGGCAGGGACCCAGTACTTC

v_gene: TRBV5-4
j_gene: TRBJ2-5
d_gene: NA
abundance: NA
len: 14
CDR3aa: CASSLSTSQETQYF
CDR3nt: TGTGCCAGCAGCTTATCCACAAGCCAAGAGACCCAGTACTTC

v_gene: TRBV18
j_gene: TRBJ2-1
d_gene: TRBD1
abundance: NA
len: 15
CDR3aa: CASSPRGQTYNEQFF
CDR3nt: TGTGCCAGCTCACCCCGGGGACAGACTTACAATGAGCAGTTCTTC

v_gene: TRBV6-5
j_gene: TRBJ2-5
d_gene: NA
abundance: NA
len: 13
CDR3aa: CASRGGFQETQYF
CDR3nt: TGTGCCAGCAGAGGGGGATTCCAAGAGACCCAGTACTTC

v_gene: TRBV19
j_gene: TRBJ2-5
d_gene: TRBD2
abundance: NA
len: 16
CDR3aa: CASSIGTSGTQETQYF
CDR3nt: TGTGCCAGTAGTATTGGGACTAGCGGGACTCAAGAGACCCAGTACTTC

v_gene: TRBV27
j_gene: TRBJ1-2
d_gene: TRBD1
abundance: NA
len: 11
CDR3aa: CASTGGDGYTF
CDR3nt: TGTGCCAGCACAGGGGGCGATGGCTACACCTTC

v_gene: TRBV5-4
j_gene: TRBJ2-1
d_gene: TRBD1
abundance: NA
len: 13
CDR3aa: CASSLEGAREQFF
CDR3nt: TGTGCCAGCAGCCTAGAGGGGGCGCGGGAGCAGTTCTTC

v_gene: TRBV4-2
j_gene: TRBJ2-2
d_gene: NA
abundance: NA
len: 16
CDR3aa: CASSQTGTENTGELFF
CDR3nt: TGTGCCAGCAGCCAGACCGGGACTGAGAACACCGGGGAGCTGTTTTTT

v_gene: TRBV2
j_gene: TRBJ1-2
d_gene: TRBD1
abundance: NA
len: 16
CDR3aa: CASSEGSFGQATGYTF
CDR3nt: TGTGCCAGCAGTGAAGGTAGTTTCGGACAGGCGACGGGCTACACCTTC

v_gene: TRBV5-1
j_gene: TRBJ2-5
d_gene: NA
abundance: once
len: 16
CDR3aa: CASTRGAGVGQETQYF
CDR3nt: TGCGCCAGCACCCGGGGGGCGGGAGTCGGCCAAGAGACCCAGTACTTC

v_gene: TRBV24-1
j_gene: TRBJ2-7
d_gene: NA
abundance: NA
len: 16
CDR3aa: CATSDPLAAVPYEQYF
CDR3nt: TGTGCCACCAGTGATCCCCTGGCAGCGGTCCCCTACGAGCAGTACTTC

v_gene: TRBV20-1
j_gene: TRBJ2-1
d_gene: TRBD2
abundance: NA
len: 16
CDR3aa: CSASLGAGVGYNEQFF
CDR3nt: TGCAGTGCTAGTCTGGGAGCGGGAGTGGGATACAATGAGCAGTTCTTC

v_gene: TRBV29-1
j_gene: TRBJ1-1
d_gene: TRBD1
abundance: NA
len: 14
CDR3aa: CSVGGGSGFTEAFF
CDR3nt: TGCAGCGTAGGAGGGGGCAGTGGGTTCACTGAAGCTTTCTTT

v_gene: TRBV3-1/TRBV3-2
j_gene: TRBJ1-1
d_gene: NA
abundance: NA
len: 15
CDR3aa: CASSPRRPPDTEAFF
CDR3nt: TGTGCCAGCAGCCCCAGGCGACCGCCCGACACTGAAGCTTTCTTT